The rows below give T cell receptor beta chains drawn from one sample of a study of early T cells in non-severe SARS-CoV-2 infection. TCRdb reprocessed the 5' RACE reads with MiXCR, giving one entry per CDR3 protein. The profile shows roughly 68,000 distinct CDR3 sequences, over 4% of them singletons. The sequencing sample was made of whole blood. The receptors come from an adult who was a healthcare worker with PCR-confirmed SARS-CoV-2 infection or an uninfected control (not recorded which). The CDR3 runs from the conserved cysteine through the conserved F or W. Each record gives: J gene, V gene, D gene, clone size, CDR3 protein, CDR3 DNA. A D gene is named only where the DNA matches it firmly. Rows may omit the clone size; those that give it use once, few, many or a size class.

j_gene: TRBJ2-1
v_gene: TRBV27
d_gene: TRBD1
abundance: few
CDR3aa: CASSLGTGGVNEQFF
CDR3nt: TGTGCCAGCTCCCTGGGGACAGGGGGCGTAAATGAGCAGTTCTTC

j_gene: TRBJ1-4
v_gene: TRBV7-2
d_gene: NA
abundance: many
CDR3aa: CASSEGSANEKLFF
CDR3nt: TGTGCCAGCAGCGAGGGGAGCGCTAATGAAAAACTGTTTTTT

j_gene: TRBJ2-7
v_gene: TRBV20-1
d_gene: NA
abundance: many
CDR3aa: CSARGRGGNPYEQYF
CDR3nt: TGCAGTGCTAGAGGGCGTGGGGGCAATCCCTACGAGCAGTACTTC

j_gene: TRBJ2-7
v_gene: TRBV19
d_gene: NA
abundance: NA
CDR3aa: CASTTGAGATYEQYF
CDR3nt: TGTGCCAGTACCACAGGGGCGGGGGCCACCTACGAGCAGTACTTC

j_gene: TRBJ2-7
v_gene: TRBV28
d_gene: TRBD1
abundance: many
CDR3aa: CASNPTQGARDEQYF
CDR3nt: TGTGCCAGCAACCCTACACAGGGGGCACGGGACGAGCAGTACTTC

j_gene: TRBJ2-1
v_gene: TRBV11-2
d_gene: NA
abundance: few
CDR3aa: CASSLILPYNEQFF
CDR3nt: TGTGCCAGCAGCTTAATTTTACCTTACAATGAGCAGTTCTTC

j_gene: TRBJ2-5
v_gene: TRBV20-1
d_gene: NA
abundance: NA
CDR3aa: CSATDLPGETQYF
CDR3nt: TGCAGTGCTACAGATCTGCCAGGGGAGACCCAGTACTTC

j_gene: TRBJ2-3
v_gene: TRBV4-2
d_gene: TRBD1
abundance: many
CDR3aa: CASSQGGTGKDTQYF
CDR3nt: TGTGCCAGCAGCCAAGGAGGGACAGGGAAAGATACGCAGTATTTT

j_gene: TRBJ1-2
v_gene: TRBV25-1
d_gene: NA
abundance: many
CDR3aa: CASSESAPKSNYGYTF
CDR3nt: TGTGCCAGCAGTGAATCGGCACCCAAATCTAACTATGGCTACACCTTC

j_gene: TRBJ2-6
v_gene: TRBV5-8
d_gene: NA
abundance: many
CDR3aa: CASSFSGSGANVLTF
CDR3nt: TGTGCCAGCAGCTTTTCAGGGTCTGGGGCCAACGTCCTGACTTTC

j_gene: TRBJ1-1
v_gene: TRBV7-9
d_gene: NA
abundance: many
CDR3aa: CASSPGIGAFF
CDR3nt: TGTGCCAGCAGCCCAGGGATTGGAGCTTTCTTT

j_gene: TRBJ2-3
v_gene: TRBV19
d_gene: TRBD2
abundance: few
CDR3aa: CASSQASGVGTDTQYF
CDR3nt: TGTGCCAGTAGTCAGGCTAGCGGGGTCGGCACAGATACGCAGTATTTT

j_gene: TRBJ2-3
v_gene: TRBV19
d_gene: NA
abundance: many
CDR3aa: CASRGPGTDTQYF
CDR3nt: TGTGCCAGTAGGGGCCCAGGCACAGATACGCAGTATTTT

j_gene: TRBJ1-6
v_gene: TRBV30
d_gene: TRBD1
abundance: many
CDR3aa: CAWSLRQGDNSPLHF
CDR3nt: TGTGCCTGGAGTTTGAGACAGGGGGACAATTCACCCCTCCACTTT

j_gene: TRBJ2-3
v_gene: TRBV11-2
d_gene: NA
abundance: NA
CDR3aa: CASALAITDTQYF
CDR3nt: TGTGCCAGCGCGCTAGCGATCACAGATACGCAGTATTTT

j_gene: TRBJ2-4
v_gene: TRBV5-1
d_gene: TRBD2
abundance: many
CDR3aa: CASSLAGLAGGQGQYF
CDR3nt: TGCGCCAGCAGCTTGGCAGGACTAGCGGGGGGCCAAGGCCAGTACTTC

j_gene: TRBJ2-3
v_gene: TRBV5-1
d_gene: NA
abundance: many
CDR3aa: CASSLASGGYTDTQYF
CDR3nt: TGCGCCAGCAGCTTGGCCAGCGGCGGTTACACAGATACGCAGTATTTT

j_gene: TRBJ1-2
v_gene: TRBV7-8
d_gene: NA
abundance: NA
CDR3aa: CASSPQGLNYGYTF
CDR3nt: TGTGCCAGCAGCCCCCAGGGTCTTAACTATGGCTACACCTTC

j_gene: TRBJ2-7
v_gene: TRBV10-1
d_gene: NA
abundance: NA
CDR3aa: CASSARTMEWEQYF
CDR3nt: TGCGCCAGCAGTGCCCGGACTATGGAGTGGGAGCAGTACTTC

j_gene: TRBJ2-3
v_gene: TRBV4-2
d_gene: NA
abundance: NA
CDR3aa: CASSQVGSGDDTDTQYF
CDR3nt: TGTGCCAGCAGCCAAGTAGGGAGCGGAGATGACACAGATACGCAGTATTTT

j_gene: TRBJ2-3
v_gene: TRBV20-1
d_gene: TRBD2
abundance: NA
CDR3aa: CSARDPLAGGNTDTQYF
CDR3nt: TGCAGTGCTAGAGATCCGCTAGCGGGAGGGAACACAGATACGCAGTATTTT

j_gene: TRBJ2-7
v_gene: TRBV7-2
d_gene: NA
abundance: NA
CDR3aa: CASSLGLPGPRGEQYF
CDR3nt: TGTGCCAGCAGCTTAGGTCTTCCGGGACCACGAGGCGAGCAGTACTTC

j_gene: TRBJ1-2
v_gene: TRBV19
d_gene: NA
abundance: many
CDR3aa: CASRVPPNYGYTF
CDR3nt: TGTGCCAGTAGAGTCCCTCCTAACTATGGCTACACCTTC

j_gene: TRBJ1-1
v_gene: TRBV18
d_gene: TRBD1
abundance: few
CDR3aa: CASSHTDRANTEAFF
CDR3nt: TGTGCCAGCTCACATACCGACAGGGCGAACACTGAAGCTTTCTTT

j_gene: TRBJ2-7
v_gene: TRBV14
d_gene: NA
abundance: many
CDR3aa: CASSQDLARSSYEQYF
CDR3nt: TGTGCCAGCAGCCAAGATCTTGCGAGAAGCTCCTACGAGCAGTACTTC

j_gene: TRBJ2-1
v_gene: TRBV20-1
d_gene: NA
abundance: many
CDR3aa: CSVGDSEGYNEQFF
CDR3nt: TGCAGTGTGGGAGACTCGGAAGGTTACAATGAGCAGTTCTTC

j_gene: TRBJ1-2
v_gene: TRBV20-1
d_gene: TRBD1
abundance: few
CDR3aa: CSARATGVAPNYGYTF
CDR3nt: TGCAGTGCTAGAGCGACAGGGGTAGCCCCTAACTATGGCTACACCTTC

j_gene: TRBJ2-3
v_gene: TRBV5-1
d_gene: NA
abundance: NA
CDR3aa: CASSTVDTQYF
CDR3nt: TGCGCCAGCAGCACGGTGGATACGCAGTATTTT

j_gene: TRBJ2-7
v_gene: TRBV4-2
d_gene: TRBD1
abundance: many
CDR3aa: CASSPGQGSYEQYF
CDR3nt: TGTGCCAGCAGCCCGGGACAGGGATCCTACGAGCAGTACTTC

j_gene: TRBJ2-5
v_gene: TRBV5-6
d_gene: TRBD2
abundance: NA
CDR3aa: CTSSLDFAGGPSRETQYF
CDR3nt: TGTACCAGCAGCTTGGATTTTGCGGGAGGGCCATCTCGTGAGACCCAGTACTTC

j_gene: TRBJ2-7
v_gene: TRBV19
d_gene: TRBD1
abundance: NA
CDR3aa: CASSDRVYYEQYF
CDR3nt: TGTGCCAGTAGTGACAGGGTATACTACGAGCAGTACTTC

j_gene: TRBJ2-1
v_gene: TRBV14
d_gene: TRBD2
abundance: few
CDR3aa: CASSQERLQRGGNEQFF
CDR3nt: TGTGCCAGCAGCCAAGAACGATTACAGCGGGGGGGCAATGAGCAGTTCTTC

j_gene: TRBJ1-1
v_gene: TRBV19
d_gene: NA
abundance: NA
CDR3aa: CASSISLGAEAFF
CDR3nt: TGTGCCAGTAGTATATCTCTAGGAGCGGAAGCTTTCTTT

j_gene: TRBJ1-5
v_gene: TRBV4-3
d_gene: NA
abundance: few
CDR3aa: CASSQDRTVNQPQHF
CDR3nt: TGCGCCAGCAGCCAAGACCGGACAGTCAATCAGCCCCAGCATTTT

j_gene: TRBJ1-5
v_gene: TRBV5-5
d_gene: NA
abundance: NA
CDR3aa: CASSLRGSHDSNQPQHF
CDR3nt: TGTGCCAGCAGCTTACGGGGGAGCCACGATAGCAATCAGCCCCAGCATTTT

j_gene: TRBJ2-3
v_gene: TRBV11-2
d_gene: NA
abundance: many
CDR3aa: CASSLVSGDTQYF
CDR3nt: TGTGCCAGCAGCTTAGTTTCCGGAGATACGCAGTATTTT